A single sample gave rise to the 4 T cell receptor beta chains below, sequenced in a study of metastatic and nonmetastatic thyroid tumors. TCRdb re-processed the PCR reads through MiXCR. This sample carries 34,000 or so clones, about 18% of them seen once, and the ten largest clones take roughly 8%. All patients were treatment-naive before thyroid surgery. Sequences were obtained from blood. These receptors were collected from a female donor with papillary thyroid cancer or a benign thyroid nodule (not recorded which). Some clones in this sample may be carry-over from other donors' samples.

This clone has ten or more counts. CDR3 nucleotide sequence: TGTGCCAGCAGCTGGACAGAGCTCAATGAGCAGTTCTTC. It translates to CASSWTELNEQFF. The V gene is TRBV7-9, the J gene TRBJ2-1; the D gene is possibly TRBD1 (6 bases). Per germline, CDR1 SEHNR and CDR2 FQNEAQ (reference sequence). The CDR3 spans 13 residues. Between the trimmed V and J ends, which lost 4 bases and 6 bases, there was a span of 10 bases.

The chain carries TRBV18 and TRBJ1-5, with unresolved D. The CDR3 extends over 14 amino acids. V was cut by 3 bases and J by 4 bases, with 10 bases left in between. Per germline, CDR1 KGHSH and CDR2 LQKENI. The DNA for the CDR3 is TGTGCCAGCTCACCCGGCCAAGGAAATCAGCCCCAGCATTTT. It specifies CASSPGQGNQPQHF.

This clone was seen ten or more times. The chain joins TRBV28 to TRBJ2-1; weak D call: TRBD2 (5 bases). The CDR3 is 15 residues long. The V end was cut by 7 bases, the J end by 7 bases, with 20 bases between. From germline, CDR1 is MDHEN and CDR2 SYDVKM. The CDR3 reads CASKFANRLANEQFF. CDR3 in DNA: TGTGCCAGCAAATTTGCAAATCGGCTAGCAAATGAGCAGTTCTTC.

This chain joins TRBV7-3 and TRBJ2-3; tentatively, D is TRBD2 (5 bases). The CDR3 sequence is 14 residues long. The V gene lost 6 bases and the J gene lost 3 bases, with 13 bases spanning the gap. Germline V gives CDR1 SGHTA, CDR2 FQGTGA. CDR3 region: CASSSAPGTDTQYF. The CDR3 nucleotides are TGTGCCAGCAGTTCAGCTCCGGGAACAGATACGCAGTATTTT.